The T cell receptor beta chain under discussion was sequenced for a study of cytomegalovirus exposure and HLA in healthy donors. As for the study in general: An earlier analysis identified 95 million to 120 million unique TCR beta sequences in about 179 million T cells. Overall study results and limits: Among the most significant clusters, several appeared linked to common viral pathogens in a later analysis. Earlier results showed most TCR beta V segments being productive about 90% or about 30% of the time.

Comment on this clone: The target antigen is unknown.

Donors counted as nominally healthy when sampled, yet unrecorded immune exposures were likely. The PCR made use of 60 Vbeta and 13 Jbeta primers. Clones were sequenced by immunoSEQ multiplex PCR, and TCRdb holds only the in-frame ones, with some missing. The table lists fewer than 150,000 clones, around 85% of them singletons. The CDR3 totals 12 residues. Trimming pared 2 bases from V and 5 bases from J, leaving 7 bases between. Germline lookup yields CDR1 SGHNT and CDR2 YYREEE (reference sequence). The receptor was isolated from a female donor in good health and CMV-seronegative. The sequencing sample was made of PBMCs. This chain links TRBV5-4 with TRBJ1-1; D is undetermined. CDR3 coding DNA: TGTGCCAGCAGCTTAATCGAGACTGAAGCTTTCTTT. Translation: CASSLIETEAFF.